This paragraph covers one TCR beta chain sequence. As yet, its antigen is unknown. This entry comes from a study of vaccination and CD4 T cells after COVID-19. About the study: The convalescents comprised six males and four females, two of them Hispanic.

After removal of 8 bases from V and 3 bases from J, the junction contained 7 bases not matched to a gene. The CDR3 has 15 residues. CDR1 is MNHNS, CDR2 SASEGT, per germline. The treatment: 10-day PBMC culture with coronavirus spike peptide pools or control peptides (ViraFEST assay). Cultured CD4+ T-cell DNA underwent Oncomine TCR Beta short-read sequencing. MiXCR was run by TCRdb on the PCR reads, yielding one entry per CDR3 protein. The sample holds about 23,000 distinct CDR3 sequences; around 42% are singletons and the top ten take approximately 19%. The receptor comes from a human donor who received a COVID-19 vaccine. This chain uses TRBV6-1 with TRBJ1-5, with TRBD1 identical over 10 bases. The specimen comprised CD4+ T cells from blood, cultured in vitro, sampled before SARS-CoV-2 vaccination. DNA for the CDR3: TGTGCCAGCGTAGACAGGGGGCTTGACAATCAGCCCCAGCATTTT. Residues: CASVDRGLDNQPQHF.